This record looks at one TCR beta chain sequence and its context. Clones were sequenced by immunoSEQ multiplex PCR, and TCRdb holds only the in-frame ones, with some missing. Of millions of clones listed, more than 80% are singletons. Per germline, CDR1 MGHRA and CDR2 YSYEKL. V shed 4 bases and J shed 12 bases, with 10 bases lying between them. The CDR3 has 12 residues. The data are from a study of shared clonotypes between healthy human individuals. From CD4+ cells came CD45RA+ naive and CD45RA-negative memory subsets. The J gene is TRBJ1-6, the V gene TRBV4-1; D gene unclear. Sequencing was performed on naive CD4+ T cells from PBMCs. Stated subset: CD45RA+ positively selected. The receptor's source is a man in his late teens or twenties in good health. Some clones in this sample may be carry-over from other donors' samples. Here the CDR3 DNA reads TGCGCCAGCAGCCGGCCGTATGAACCCCTCCACTTT. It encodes CASSRPYEPLHF.